This T cell receptor (beta chain) stems from a study of blood T cells in healthy people across ages. Overall study findings and caveats: A strong correlation between TCR beta diversity and naive T cell percentage was seen.

The total RNA that was extracted per sample amounted to at least 6 micrograms. It was with a sample-barcoded 5' primer and a J-beta primer mix that a second PCR of about 6 to 12 cycles was run. TCRdb analysed the 5' RACE reads with MiXCR anew, one entry per CDR3 protein. The sample carries 600,000 to 1,000,000 distinct CDR3 sequences, approximately 25% recorded once. This clonotype occurred a few times. Its antigen is as yet unknown. These data also featured in a second study, about T cells of mothers and their children. In that study: Samples were provided by three healthy Caucasian mothers and their six children.

The origin of this receptor is a boy aged 5-17 years in good health. The specimen was blood.

In nucleotides, the CDR3 is TGTGCCAGCAGCTCCACGGGAGTAGGGTACGAGCAGTACTTC. Translated, it gives CASSSTGVGYEQYF. This chain uses TRBV11-1 with TRBJ2-5; TRBD2 might be the D (6 bases). The assigned J gene may be wrong: the sequence end matches TRBJ2-7 better. The CDR3 runs 14 residues. Germline CDR1 SGHAT, CDR2 FQDESV (reference sequence).